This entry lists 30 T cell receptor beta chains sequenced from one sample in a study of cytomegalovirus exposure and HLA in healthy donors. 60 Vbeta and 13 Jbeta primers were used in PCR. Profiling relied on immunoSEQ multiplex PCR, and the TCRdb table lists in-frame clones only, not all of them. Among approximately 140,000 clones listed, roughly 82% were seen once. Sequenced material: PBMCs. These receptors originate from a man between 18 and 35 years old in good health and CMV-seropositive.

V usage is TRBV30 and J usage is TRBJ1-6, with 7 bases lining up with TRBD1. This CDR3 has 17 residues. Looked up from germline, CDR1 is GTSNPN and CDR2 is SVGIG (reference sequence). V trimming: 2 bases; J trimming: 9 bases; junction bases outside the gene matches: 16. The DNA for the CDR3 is TGTGCCTGGAGTCCTACCCTTTCCGACAGGGAGGTTTCACCCCTCCACTTT. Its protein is CAWSPTLSDREVSPLHF.

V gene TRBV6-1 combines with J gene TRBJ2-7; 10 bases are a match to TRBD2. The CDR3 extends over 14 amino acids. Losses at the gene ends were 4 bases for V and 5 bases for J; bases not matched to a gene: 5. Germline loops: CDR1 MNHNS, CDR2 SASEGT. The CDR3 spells CASSGMTSGHEQYF. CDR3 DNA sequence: TGTGCCAGCAGTGGAATGACTAGCGGGCACGAGCAGTACTTC.

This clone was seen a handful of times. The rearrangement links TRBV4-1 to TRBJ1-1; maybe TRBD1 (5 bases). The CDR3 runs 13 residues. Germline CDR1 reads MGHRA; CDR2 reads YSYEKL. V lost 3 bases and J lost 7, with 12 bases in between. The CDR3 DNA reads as TGCGCCAGCAGCCAGGACATGGGGTTTGAAGCTTTCTTT. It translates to CASSQDMGFEAFF.

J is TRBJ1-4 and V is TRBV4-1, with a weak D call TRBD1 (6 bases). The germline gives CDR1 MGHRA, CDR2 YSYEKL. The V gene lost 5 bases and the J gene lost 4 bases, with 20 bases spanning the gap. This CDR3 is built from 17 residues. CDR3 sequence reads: CASSSRDTRRYNEKLFF. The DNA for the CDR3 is TGCGCCAGCAGCTCCCGGGACACCCGACGTTATAATGAAAAACTGTTTTTT.

CDR3 DNA sequence: TGTGCCAGCAGTGGACAGACTCCTCACGAGGAGCAGTTCTTC. Translation: CASSGQTPHEEQFF. The V and J genes are TRBV11-2 and TRBJ2-1, with D maybe TRBD1 (6 bases). CDR3 length: 14 residues. Germline CDR1 SGHAT, CDR2 FQNNGV. V was clipped by 6 bases and J by 10 bases, with 19 bases between them.

CDR3 coding DNA: TGCGCCAGCAGCAAGCTACCGGGACAATTCGGGAGGGACGAAAAACTGTTTTTT. Translated: CASSKLPGQFGRDEKLFF. The chain is built from TRBV5-1 and TRBJ1-4; D might be TRBD1 (6 bases). Germline loops: CDR1 SGHRS, CDR2 YFSETQ. Trimming stripped 4 bases from V and 8 bases from J, with 27 bases between. There are 18 residues in the CDR3. Full variable domain (missing parts from reference TRBV5-1 and TRBJ1-4): KAGVTQTPRYLIKTRGQQVTLSCSPISGHRSVSWYQQTPGQGLQFLFEYFSETQRNKGNFPGRFSGRQFSNSRSEMNVSTLELGDSALYLCASSKLPGQFGRDEKLFFGSGTQLSVL.

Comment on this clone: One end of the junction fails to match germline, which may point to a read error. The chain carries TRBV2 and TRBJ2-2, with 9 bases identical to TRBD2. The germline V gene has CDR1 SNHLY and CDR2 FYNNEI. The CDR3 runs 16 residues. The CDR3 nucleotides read TGTGCCAGCAGGGAAGTAGCGGGAGCGAGAGCCGGGGAGCTGTTTTTT. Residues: CASREVAGARAGELFF.

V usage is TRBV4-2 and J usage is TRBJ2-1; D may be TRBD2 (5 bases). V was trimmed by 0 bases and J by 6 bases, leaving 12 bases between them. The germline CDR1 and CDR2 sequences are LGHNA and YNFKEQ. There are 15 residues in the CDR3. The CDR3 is CASSQEILALNEQFF. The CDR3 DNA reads TGTGCCAGCAGCCAAGAGATCCTAGCTCTCAATGAGCAGTTCTTC.

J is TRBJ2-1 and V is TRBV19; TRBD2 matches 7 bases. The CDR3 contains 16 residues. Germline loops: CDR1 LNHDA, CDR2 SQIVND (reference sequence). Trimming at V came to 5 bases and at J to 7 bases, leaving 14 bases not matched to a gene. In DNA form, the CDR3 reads TGTGCCAGTAGTGACGGAGGCCTAGCGGAAGGAAATGAGCAGTTCTTC. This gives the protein CASSDGGLAEGNEQFF.

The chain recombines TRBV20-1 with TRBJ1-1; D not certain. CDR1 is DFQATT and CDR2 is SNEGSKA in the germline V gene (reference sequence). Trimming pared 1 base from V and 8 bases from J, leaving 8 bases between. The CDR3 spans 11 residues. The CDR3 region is CSARAGLEAFF. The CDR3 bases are TGCAGTGCTAGAGCGGGATTAGAAGCTTTCTTT.

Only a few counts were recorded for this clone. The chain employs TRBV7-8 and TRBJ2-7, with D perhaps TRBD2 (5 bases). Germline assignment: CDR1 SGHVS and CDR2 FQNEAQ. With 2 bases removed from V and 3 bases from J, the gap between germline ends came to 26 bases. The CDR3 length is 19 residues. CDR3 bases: TGTGCCAGCAGCTTATACCCCACACGGACCGCCGACCGGGGCTACGAGCAGTACTTC. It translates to CASSLYPTRTADRGYEQYF.

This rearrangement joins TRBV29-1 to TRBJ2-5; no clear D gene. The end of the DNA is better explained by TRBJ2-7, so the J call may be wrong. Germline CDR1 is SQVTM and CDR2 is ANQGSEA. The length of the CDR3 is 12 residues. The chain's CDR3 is CSGLGNNYEQYF. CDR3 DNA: TGCAGCGGACTTGGAAATAACTACGAGCAGTACTTC.

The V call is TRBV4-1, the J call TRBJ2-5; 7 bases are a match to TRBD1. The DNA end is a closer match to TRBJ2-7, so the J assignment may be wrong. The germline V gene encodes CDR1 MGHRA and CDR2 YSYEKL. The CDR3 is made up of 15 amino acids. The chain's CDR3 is CASSQGRDSSYEQYF. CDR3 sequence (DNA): TGCGCCAGCAGCCAAGGACGGGACAGCTCCTACGAGCAGTACTTC.

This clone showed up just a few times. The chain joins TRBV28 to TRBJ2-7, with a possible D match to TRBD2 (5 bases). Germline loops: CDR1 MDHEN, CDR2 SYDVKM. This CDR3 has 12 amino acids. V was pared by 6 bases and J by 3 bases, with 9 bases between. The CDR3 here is CASSTSIYEQYF. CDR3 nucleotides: TGTGCCAGCAGCACTAGTATCTACGAGCAGTACTTC.

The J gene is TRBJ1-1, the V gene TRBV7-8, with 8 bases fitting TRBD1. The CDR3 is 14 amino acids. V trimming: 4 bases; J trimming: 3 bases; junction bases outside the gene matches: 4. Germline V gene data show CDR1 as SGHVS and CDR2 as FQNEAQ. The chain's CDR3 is CASSSYRGDTEAFF. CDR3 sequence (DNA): TGTGCCAGCAGCTCCTACAGGGGGGACACTGAAGCTTTCTTT.

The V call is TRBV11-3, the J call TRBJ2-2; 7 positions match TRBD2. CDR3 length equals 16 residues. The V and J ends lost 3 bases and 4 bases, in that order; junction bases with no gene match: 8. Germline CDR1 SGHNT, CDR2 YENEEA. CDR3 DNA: TGTGCCAGCAGCTTGAGTTTCGGACTAGGCACCGGGGAGCTGTTTTTT. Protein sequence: CASSLSFGLGTGELFF.

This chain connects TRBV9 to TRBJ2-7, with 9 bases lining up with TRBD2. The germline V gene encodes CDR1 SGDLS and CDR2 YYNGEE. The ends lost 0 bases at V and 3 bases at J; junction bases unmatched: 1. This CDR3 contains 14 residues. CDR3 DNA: TGTGCCAGCAGCGTAGAACTAGCGGGCTACGAGCAGTACTTC. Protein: CASSVELAGYEQYF.

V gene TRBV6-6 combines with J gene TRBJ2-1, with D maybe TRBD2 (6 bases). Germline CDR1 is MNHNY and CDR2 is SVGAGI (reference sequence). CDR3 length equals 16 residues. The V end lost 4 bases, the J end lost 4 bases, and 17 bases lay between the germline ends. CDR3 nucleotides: TGTGCCAGCAGTTCGTCTGGGACTGGCCAATACAATGAGCAGTTCTTC. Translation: CASSSSGTGQYNEQFF.

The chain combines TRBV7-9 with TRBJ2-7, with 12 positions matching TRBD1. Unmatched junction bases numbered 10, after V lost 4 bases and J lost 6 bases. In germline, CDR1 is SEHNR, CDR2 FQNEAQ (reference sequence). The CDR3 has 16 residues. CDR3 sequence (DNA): TGTGCCAGCAGCTACCCCCGGGACAGGGGGCCGGGCGAGCAGTACTTC. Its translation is CASSYPRDRGPGEQYF. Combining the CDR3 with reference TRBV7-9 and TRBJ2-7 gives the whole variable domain DTGVSQNPRHKITKRGQNVTFRCDPISEHNRLYWYRQTLGQGPEFLTYFQNEAQLEKSRLLSDRFSAERPKGSFSTLEIQRTEQGDSAMYLCASSYPRDRGPGEQYFGPGTRLTVT.

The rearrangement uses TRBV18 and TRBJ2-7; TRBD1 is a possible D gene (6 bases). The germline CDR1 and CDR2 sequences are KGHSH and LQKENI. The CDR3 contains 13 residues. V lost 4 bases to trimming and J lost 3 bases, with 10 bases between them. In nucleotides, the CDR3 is TGTGCCAGCTCACTCGCCAGGGGCTACGAGCAGTACTTC. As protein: CASSLARGYEQYF.

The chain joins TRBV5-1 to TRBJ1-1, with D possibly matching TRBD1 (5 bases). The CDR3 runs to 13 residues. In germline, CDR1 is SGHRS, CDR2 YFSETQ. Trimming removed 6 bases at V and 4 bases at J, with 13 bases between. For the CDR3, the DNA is TGCGCCAGCACCCCGGACATTTTCACTGAAGCTTTCTTT. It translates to CASTPDIFTEAFF.

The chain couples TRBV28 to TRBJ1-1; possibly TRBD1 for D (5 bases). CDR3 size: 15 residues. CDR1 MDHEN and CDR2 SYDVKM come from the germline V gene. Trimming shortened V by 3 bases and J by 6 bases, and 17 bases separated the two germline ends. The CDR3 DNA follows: TGTGCCAGCAGTTTTGTTCCACATGCGGGACCTGAAGCTTTCTTT. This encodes CASSFVPHAGPEAFF.

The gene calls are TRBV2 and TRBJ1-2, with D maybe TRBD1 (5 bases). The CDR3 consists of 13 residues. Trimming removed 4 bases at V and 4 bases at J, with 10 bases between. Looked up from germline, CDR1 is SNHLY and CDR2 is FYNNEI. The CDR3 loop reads CASSGRQTYGYTF. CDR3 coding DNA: TGTGCCAGCAGTGGCCGACAGACCTATGGCTACACCTTC.

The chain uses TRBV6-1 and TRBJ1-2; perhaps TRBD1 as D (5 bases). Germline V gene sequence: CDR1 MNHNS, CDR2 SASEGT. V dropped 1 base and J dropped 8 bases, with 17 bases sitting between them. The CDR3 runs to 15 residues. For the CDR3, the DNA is TGTGCCAGCAGTGAAGGACAGCCATCTCCGAGGGGCTACACCTTC. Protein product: CASSEGQPSPRGYTF.

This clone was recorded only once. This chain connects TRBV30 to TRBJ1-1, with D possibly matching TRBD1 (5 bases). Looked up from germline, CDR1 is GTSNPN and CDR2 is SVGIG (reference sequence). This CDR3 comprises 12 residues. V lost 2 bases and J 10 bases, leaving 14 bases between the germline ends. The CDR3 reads CAWSLRRGRAFF. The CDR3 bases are TGTGCCTGGAGTCTACGTCGGGGGAGAGCTTTCTTT.

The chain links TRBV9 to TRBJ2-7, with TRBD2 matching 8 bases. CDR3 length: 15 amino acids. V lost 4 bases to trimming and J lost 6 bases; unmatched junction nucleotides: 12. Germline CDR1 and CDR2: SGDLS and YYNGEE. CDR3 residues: CASSPPGLVAGEQYF. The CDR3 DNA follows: TGTGCCAGCAGCCCGCCGGGACTAGTGGCAGGCGAGCAGTACTTC. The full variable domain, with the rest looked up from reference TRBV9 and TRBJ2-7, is DSGVTQTPKHLITATGQRVTLRCSPRSGDLSVYWYQQSLDQGLQFLIQYYNGEERAKGNILERFSAQQFPDLHSELNLSSLELGDSALYFCASSPPGLVAGEQYFGPGTRLTVT.

The chain's CDR3 is CASSSGQGSSNQPQHF. CDR3 nucleotides: TGTGCCAGCAGTTCAGGACAGGGAAGTAGCAATCAGCCCCAGCATTTT. The rearrangement links TRBV27 to TRBJ1-5; TRBD1 aligns across 8 bases. Trimming took 4 bases from V and 0 from J; bases not matched to a gene: 5. The CDR3 length is 16 residues. Per germline, CDR1 MNHEY and CDR2 SMNVEV (reference sequence).

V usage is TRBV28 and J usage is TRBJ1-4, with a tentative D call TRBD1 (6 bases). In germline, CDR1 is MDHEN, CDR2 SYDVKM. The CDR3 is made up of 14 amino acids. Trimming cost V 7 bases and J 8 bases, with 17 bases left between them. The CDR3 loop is CASNLRDTGEKLFF. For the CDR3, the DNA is TGTGCCAGCAATCTCCGGGACACTGGGGAAAAACTGTTTTTT.

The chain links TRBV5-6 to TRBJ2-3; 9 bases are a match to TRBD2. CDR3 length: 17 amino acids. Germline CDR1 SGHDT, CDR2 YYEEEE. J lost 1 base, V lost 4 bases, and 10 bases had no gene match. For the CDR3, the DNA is TGTGCCAGCAGCCCCCTGGGCGGGAGGGCCGGCACAGATACGCAGTATTTT. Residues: CASSPLGGRAGTDTQYF.

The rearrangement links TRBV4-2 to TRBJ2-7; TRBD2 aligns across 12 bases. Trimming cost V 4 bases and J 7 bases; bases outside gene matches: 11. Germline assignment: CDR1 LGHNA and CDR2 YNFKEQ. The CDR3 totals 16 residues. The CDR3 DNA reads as TGTGCCAGCAGCCCCCTAGCGGGAGGGGGGCTTCGGGAGCAGTACTTC. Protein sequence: CASSPLAGGGLREQYF.